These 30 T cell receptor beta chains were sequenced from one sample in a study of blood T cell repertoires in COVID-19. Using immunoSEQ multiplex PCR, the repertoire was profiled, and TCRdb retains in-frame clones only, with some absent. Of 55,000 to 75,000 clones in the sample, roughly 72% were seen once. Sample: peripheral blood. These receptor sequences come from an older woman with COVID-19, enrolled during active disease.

The CDR3, as DNA: TGCGCCAGCAGCCAGGGAGGGTACGACGACGGGTACGAGCAGTACTTC. This gives the protein CASSQGGYDDGYEQYF. The chain has TRBV5-1 and TRBJ2-7, with 7 positions matching TRBD2. Losses at the gene ends were 4 bases for V and 4 bases for J; bases not matched to a gene: 14. The CDR3 consists of 16 residues. Germline V gene sequence: CDR1 SGHRS, CDR2 YFSETQ.

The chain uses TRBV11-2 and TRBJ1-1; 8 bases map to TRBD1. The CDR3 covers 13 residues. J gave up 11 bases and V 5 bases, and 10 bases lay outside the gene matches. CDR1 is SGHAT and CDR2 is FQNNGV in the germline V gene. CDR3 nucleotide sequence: TGTGCCAGCAGCCCCGGACAGGGATGGATGGCTTTCTTT. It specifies CASSPGQGWMAFF. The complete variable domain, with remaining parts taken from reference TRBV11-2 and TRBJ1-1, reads EAGVAQSPRYKIIEKRQSVAFWCNPISGHATLYWYQQILGQGPKLLIQFQNNGVVDDSQLPKDRFSAERLKGVDSTLKIQPAKLEDSAVYLCASSPGQGWMAFFGQGTRLTVV.

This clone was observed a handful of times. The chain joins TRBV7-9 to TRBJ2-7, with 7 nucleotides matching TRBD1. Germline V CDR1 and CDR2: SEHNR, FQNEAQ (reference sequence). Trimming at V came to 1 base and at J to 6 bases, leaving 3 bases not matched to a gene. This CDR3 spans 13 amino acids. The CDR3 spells CASSLGDSLEQYV. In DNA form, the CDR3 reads TGTGCCAGCAGCTTAGGGGACAGTCTCGAGCAGTACGTC.

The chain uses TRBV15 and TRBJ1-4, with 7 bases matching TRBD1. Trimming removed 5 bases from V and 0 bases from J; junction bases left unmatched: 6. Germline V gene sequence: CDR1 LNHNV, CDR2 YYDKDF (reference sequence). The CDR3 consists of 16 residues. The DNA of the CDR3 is TGTGCCACCAGCCACGGACAGGTCTCAACTAATGAAAAACTGTTTTTT. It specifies CATSHGQVSTNEKLFF.

CDR3 region: CASKGTATKGDGYTF. The CDR3 DNA reads as TGTGCCAGTAAGGGGACAGCTACCAAGGGTGATGGCTACACCTTC. The V gene is TRBV19, the J gene TRBJ1-2; 7 bases are shared with TRBD1. The CDR3 totals 15 residues. V lost 7 bases, J lost 6 bases, and 14 bases stayed unmatched. Germline V gene lookup returns CDR1 LNHDA and CDR2 SQIVND (reference sequence).

DNA of the CDR3: TGTGCCAGTAAGGTAGGGACAGCCAGCACAGATACGCAGTATTTT. As protein: CASKVGTASTDTQYF. The V gene is TRBV19, the J gene TRBJ2-3, with 7 positions matching TRBD1. J was trimmed by 0 bases and V by 7 bases; bases with no gene match: 7. The length of the CDR3 is 15 residues. Germline assignment: CDR1 LNHDA and CDR2 SQIVND (reference sequence).

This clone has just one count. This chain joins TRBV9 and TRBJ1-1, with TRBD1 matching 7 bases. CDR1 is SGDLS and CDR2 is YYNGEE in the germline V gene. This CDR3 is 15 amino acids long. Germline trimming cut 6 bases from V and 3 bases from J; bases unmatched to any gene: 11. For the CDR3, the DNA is TGTGCCAGCAACCGACAGGGTGGTTGGGACACTGAAGCTTTCTTT. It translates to CASNRQGGWDTEAFF.

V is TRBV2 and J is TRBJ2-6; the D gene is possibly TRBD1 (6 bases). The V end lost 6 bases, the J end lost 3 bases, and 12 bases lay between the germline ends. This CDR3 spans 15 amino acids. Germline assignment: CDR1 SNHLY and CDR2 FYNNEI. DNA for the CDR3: TGTGCCAGCAGGACAGGTTCCGGTGGGGCCAACGTCCTGACTTTC. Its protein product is CASRTGSGGANVLTF.

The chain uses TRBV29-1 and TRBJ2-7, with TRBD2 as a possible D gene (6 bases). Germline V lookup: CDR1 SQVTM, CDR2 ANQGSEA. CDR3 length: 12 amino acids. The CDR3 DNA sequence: TGCAGTGTCCGGGGGACCCACTACGAGCAGTACTTC. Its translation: CSVRGTHYEQYF.

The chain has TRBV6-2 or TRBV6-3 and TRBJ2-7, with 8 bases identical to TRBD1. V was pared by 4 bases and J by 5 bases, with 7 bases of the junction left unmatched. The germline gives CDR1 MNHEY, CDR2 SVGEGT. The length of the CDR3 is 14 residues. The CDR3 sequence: CASSSQGAMDEQYV. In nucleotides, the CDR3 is TGTGCCAGCAGTTCGCAGGGGGCCATGGACGAGCAGTACGTC.

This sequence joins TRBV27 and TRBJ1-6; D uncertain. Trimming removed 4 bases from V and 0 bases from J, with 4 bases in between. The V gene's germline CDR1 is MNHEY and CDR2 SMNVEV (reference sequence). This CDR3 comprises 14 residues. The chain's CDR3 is CASSSSSYNSPLHF. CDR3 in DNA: TGTGCCAGCAGTTCCAGCTCCTATAATTCACCCCTCCACTTT.

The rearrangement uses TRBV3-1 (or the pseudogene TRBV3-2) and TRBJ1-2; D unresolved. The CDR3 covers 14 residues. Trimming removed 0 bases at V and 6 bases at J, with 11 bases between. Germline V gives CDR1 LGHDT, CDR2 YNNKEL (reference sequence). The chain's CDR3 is CASSQDRLRDGYTF. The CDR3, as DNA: TGTGCCAGCAGCCAAGACAGACTCCGAGATGGCTACACCTTC.

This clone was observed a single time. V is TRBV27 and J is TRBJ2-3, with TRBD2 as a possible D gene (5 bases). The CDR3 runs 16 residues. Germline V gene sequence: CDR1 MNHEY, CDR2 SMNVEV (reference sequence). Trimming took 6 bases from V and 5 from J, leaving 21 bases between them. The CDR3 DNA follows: TGTGCCAGCAGACCCCCGACTCTATTGGGAGAAGATACGCAGTATTTT. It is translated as CASRPPTLLGEDTQYF.

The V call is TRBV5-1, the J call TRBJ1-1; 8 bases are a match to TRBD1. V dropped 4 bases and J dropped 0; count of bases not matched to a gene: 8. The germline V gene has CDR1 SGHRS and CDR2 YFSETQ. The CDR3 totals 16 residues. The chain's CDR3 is CASSPDYRGLNTEAFF. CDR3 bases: TGCGCCAGCAGCCCCGATTACAGGGGGTTGAACACTGAAGCTTTCTTT.

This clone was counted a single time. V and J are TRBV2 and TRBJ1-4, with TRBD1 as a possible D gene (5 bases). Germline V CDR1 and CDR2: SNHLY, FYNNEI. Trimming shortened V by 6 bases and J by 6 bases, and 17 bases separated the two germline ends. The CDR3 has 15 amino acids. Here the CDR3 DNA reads TGTGCCAGCAGATTACAGGTGGTGACTGATGAAAAACTGTTTTTT. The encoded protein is CASRLQVVTDEKLFF.

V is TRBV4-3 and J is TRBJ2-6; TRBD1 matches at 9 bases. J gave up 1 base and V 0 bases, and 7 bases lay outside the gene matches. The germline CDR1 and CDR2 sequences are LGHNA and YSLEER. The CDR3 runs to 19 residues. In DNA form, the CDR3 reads TGCGCCAGCAGCCAAGATCCGGGACAGGGACCGTCTGGGGCCAACGTCCTGACTTTC. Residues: CASSQDPGQGPSGANVLTF.

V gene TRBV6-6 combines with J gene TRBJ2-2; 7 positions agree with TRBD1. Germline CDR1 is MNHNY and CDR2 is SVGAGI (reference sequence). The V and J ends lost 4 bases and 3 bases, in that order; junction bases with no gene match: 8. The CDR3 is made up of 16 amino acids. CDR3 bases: TGTGCCAGCAGTTCCCCCACAGGGGCGGACACCGGGGAGCTGTTTTTT. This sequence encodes CASSSPTGADTGELFF.

CDR3 nucleotides: TGTGCCAGCAGCTCCCGACGTATAGTAGCTGATACGCAGTATTTT. It is translated as CASSSRRIVADTQYF. The rearrangement joins TRBV7-8 to TRBJ2-3, with D hard to call. CDR1 and CDR2 from the germline V gene are SGHVS and FQNEAQ. This CDR3 comprises 15 residues. V was trimmed by 4 bases and J by 6 bases, leaving 17 bases between them.

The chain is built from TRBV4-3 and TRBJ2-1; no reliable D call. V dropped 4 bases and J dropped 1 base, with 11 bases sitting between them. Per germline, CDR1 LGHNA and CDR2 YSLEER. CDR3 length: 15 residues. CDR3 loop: CASSRDRRSYNEQFF. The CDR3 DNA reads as TGCGCCAGCAGCCGAGACCGGCGGTCCTACAATGAGCAGTTCTTC.

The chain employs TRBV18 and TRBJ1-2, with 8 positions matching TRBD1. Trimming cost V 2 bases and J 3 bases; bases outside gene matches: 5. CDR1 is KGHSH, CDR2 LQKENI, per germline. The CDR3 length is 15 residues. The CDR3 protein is CASSPGQGNDYGYTF. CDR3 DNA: TGTGCCAGCTCACCAGGACAGGGAAACGACTATGGCTACACCTTC.

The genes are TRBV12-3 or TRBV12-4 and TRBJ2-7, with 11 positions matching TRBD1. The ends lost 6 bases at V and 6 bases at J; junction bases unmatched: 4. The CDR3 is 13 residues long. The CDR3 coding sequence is TGTGCCAGCAGGACGGACAGGGGGCTCGAGCAGTACTTC. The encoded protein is CASRTDRGLEQYF.

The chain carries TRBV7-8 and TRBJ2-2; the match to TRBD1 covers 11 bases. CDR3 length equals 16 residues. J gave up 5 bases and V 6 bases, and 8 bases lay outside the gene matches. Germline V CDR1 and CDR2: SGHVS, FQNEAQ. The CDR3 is CASRRTGGAGTGELFF. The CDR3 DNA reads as TGTGCCAGCAGGAGGACAGGGGGCGCGGGTACCGGGGAGCTGTTTTTT.

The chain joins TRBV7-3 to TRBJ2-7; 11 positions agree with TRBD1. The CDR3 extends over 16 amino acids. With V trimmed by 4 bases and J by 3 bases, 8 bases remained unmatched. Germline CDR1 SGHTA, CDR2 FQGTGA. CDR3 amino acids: CASSSTLDRGHYEQYV. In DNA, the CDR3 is TGTGCCAGCAGCTCCACCCTGGACAGGGGGCACTACGAGCAGTACGTC.

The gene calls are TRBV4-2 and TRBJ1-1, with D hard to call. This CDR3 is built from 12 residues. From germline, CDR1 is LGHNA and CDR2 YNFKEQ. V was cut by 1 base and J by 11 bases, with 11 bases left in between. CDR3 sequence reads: CASSQGSFEAFF. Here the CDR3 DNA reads TGTGCCAGCAGCCAAGGTTCATTTGAGGCTTTCTTT.

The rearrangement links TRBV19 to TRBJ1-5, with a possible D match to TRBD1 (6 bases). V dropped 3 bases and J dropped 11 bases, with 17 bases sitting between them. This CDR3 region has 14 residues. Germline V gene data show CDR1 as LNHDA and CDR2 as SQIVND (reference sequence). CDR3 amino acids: CASSIIQGPGAQHF. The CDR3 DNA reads TGTGCCAGTAGTATTATACAGGGTCCCGGGGCCCAGCATTTT.

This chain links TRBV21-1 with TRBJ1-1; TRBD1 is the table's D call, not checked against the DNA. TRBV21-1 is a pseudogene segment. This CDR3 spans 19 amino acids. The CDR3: CASSLIGHRNATMNTEAFF. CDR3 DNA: TGTGCCAGCAGCCTCATAGGACACCGAAACGCCACCATGAACACTGAAGCTTTCTTT.

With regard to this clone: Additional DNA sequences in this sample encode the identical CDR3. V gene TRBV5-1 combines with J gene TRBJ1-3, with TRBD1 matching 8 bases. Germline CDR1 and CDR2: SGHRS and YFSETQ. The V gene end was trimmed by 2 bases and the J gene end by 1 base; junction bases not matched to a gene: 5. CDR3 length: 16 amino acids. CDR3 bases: TGCGCCAGCAGCTTTGGCGACAGGGGATCTGGAAACACCATATATTTT. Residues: CASSFGDRGSGNTIYF.

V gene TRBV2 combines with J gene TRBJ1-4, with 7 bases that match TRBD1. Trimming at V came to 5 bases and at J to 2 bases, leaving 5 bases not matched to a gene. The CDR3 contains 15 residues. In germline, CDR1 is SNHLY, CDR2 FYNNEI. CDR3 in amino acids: CASSRGQTTNEKLFF. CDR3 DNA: TGTGCCAGCAGTAGGGGACAGACGACTAATGAAAAACTGTTTTTT.

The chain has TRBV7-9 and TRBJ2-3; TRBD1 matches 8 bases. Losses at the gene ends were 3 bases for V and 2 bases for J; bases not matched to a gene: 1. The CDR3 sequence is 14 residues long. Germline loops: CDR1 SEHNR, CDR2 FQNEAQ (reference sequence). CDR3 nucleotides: TGTGCCAGCAGCTTGACAGGGGACACAGATACGCAGTATTTT. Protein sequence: CASSLTGDTDTQYF.

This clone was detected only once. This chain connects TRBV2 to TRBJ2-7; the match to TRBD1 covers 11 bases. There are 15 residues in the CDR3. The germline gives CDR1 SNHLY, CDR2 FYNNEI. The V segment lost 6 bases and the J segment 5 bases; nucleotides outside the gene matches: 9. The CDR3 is CASRLTGTGGNEQYV. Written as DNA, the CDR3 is TGTGCCAGCAGACTCACCGGGACAGGGGGAAACGAGCAGTACGTC.